This T cell receptor (beta chain) was retrieved from a study of T cells in tumors after PD-1 blockade (dated by TCRdb to between 2017 and 2020). At the level of the whole study: Exclusion criteria were prior checkpoint blockade, use of systemic immunosuppressants, or recent radiotherapy or other anti-cancer therapy within 4 weeks. Patients were treated with either pembrolizumab 200 mg every 3 weeks or cemiplimab 350 mg every 2 weeks. Ongoing daily vismodegib 150 mg was also given to a subset of patients during anti-PD-1 treatment. An average of approximately 24,000 TCR templates (range about 554-100,000) and roughly 6,000 unique clonotypes was obtained for tumor samples, 15 to 25-fold deeper than single-cell TCR sequencing. The study performed paired single-cell RNA and TCR sequencing on site-matched tumors from BCC or SCC patients before and after anti-PD-1 therapy. RECIST version 1.1 was the standard used to evaluate clinical response.

What the study reported, not specific to this receptor: Exhausted CD8+ clones expanded after therapy were mostly novel clonotypes undetected pre-treatment, suggesting clonal replacement rather than reinvigoration of pre-existing clones. Clonal replacement appeared only between pre- and post-treatment samples, not between two pre-treatment samples, arguing against biopsy timing or location artifacts. About 41% of tumor TCR clonotypes were detected in blood, and some novel exhausted tumor clones were observed in pre-treatment blood, which was taken as suggesting peripheral recruitment. Where the novel T cell clones came from was not identified, and possible sources could include lymphoid organs or rare unexpanded clones inside the tumor or in the tumor periphery.

The immunoSEQ platform was used to carry out deep TCRbeta sequencing. Concerning the study's data processing: Only productive rearrangements were exported from the immunoSEQ Analyzer for downstream analysis. A two-sided binomial test at Bonferroni-corrected P below 0.01 was used to call clones with significant expansion or contraction between timepoints. Bulk TCRbeta clonotypes were assigned T cell phenotypes by matching to single-cell RNA+TCR-seq clones sharing the same TCRbeta sequence. Tumor enrichment of a clone was calculated by dividing the clone's tumor frequency by the clone's PBMC frequency, both taken from bulk TCR sequencing. GLIPH was used to group TCRs into specificity groups, clusters of distinct TCRs likely recognizing common antigens via shared CDR3 motifs. Not all clones reach the TCRdb copy of this immuneACCESS table, which keeps in-frame sequences only. Checked studies attribute under half of the gap to unresolved V genes and leave the rest unexplained. That table furnishes V, J and clone size, whereas the DNA furnished D and trimming. The sample profile shows approximately 8,100 clones; 55% to 75% of them were found once. The ten largest clonotypes hold roughly 4.7% of the sample.

CDR3 length: 16 amino acids, cysteine to phenylalanine. The only DNA kept is the CDR3, 48 bases in frame from the first base. V and J lose 1 base and 2 bases, and a span of 14 bases separates them. CDR1 and CDR2, per the germline V gene (reference sequence), are LNHDA and SQIVND. Explained via the paper, the time point label denotes: after anti-PD-1 therapy. Before and after PD-1 blockade, tumor biopsies came from the same primary tumor, making the samples site-matched. Genomic DNA extracted from tumor biopsies or peripheral blood was used for bulk TCRbeta sequencing, with input ranging from about 550 ng to 6,004 ng. Bulk TCRbeta sequencing was performed on remaining biopsy material to increase sensitivity for rare clonotypes compared with single-cell TCR sequencing. Histologically proven advanced or metastatic basal or squamous cell carcinoma was present in all patients, all of whom were poor candidates for surgical resection. Of the 11 patients making up the basal cell carcinoma cohort, seven or eight underwent bulk tumor TCR sequencing. Fresh biopsies came from the site of the primary tumor, and part of the tissue was kept in RNAlater for exome and bulk TCR sequencing.

About this clone itself: Its antigen target is currently unknown. No per-base quality is available; no much larger clone lies one base away.

The sample consisted of tumor tissue, taken after anti-PD-1 treatment. The sequence derives from a human donor with basal cell carcinoma. The chain is encoded by TRBV19 joined to TRBJ2-5, with the D call tentatively TRBD1 or TRBD2, each fitting 5 bases. The nucleotide sequence is TGTGCCAGTAGTATAGGAGTGGGACGGAAACAAGAGACCCAGTACTTC. Its translation is CASSIGVGRKQETQYF.